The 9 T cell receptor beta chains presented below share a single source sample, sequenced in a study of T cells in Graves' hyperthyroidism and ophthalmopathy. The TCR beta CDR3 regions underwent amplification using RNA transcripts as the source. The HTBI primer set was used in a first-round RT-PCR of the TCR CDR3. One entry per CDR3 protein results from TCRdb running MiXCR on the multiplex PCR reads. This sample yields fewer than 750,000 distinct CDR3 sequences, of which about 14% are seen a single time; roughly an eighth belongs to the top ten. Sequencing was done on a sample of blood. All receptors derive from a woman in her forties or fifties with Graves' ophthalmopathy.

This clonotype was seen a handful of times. The CDR3 DNA follows: TGTGCCAGCAGTGGACTAGCGGAACCACTTACAGATACGCAGTATTTT. It translates to CASSGLAEPLTDTQYF. The rearrangement uses TRBV25-1 and TRBJ2-3; 9 positions match TRBD2. This CDR3 contains 16 residues. Unmatched junction bases numbered 8, after V lost 4 bases and J lost 3 bases. Germline V gives CDR1 MGHDK, CDR2 SYGVNS.

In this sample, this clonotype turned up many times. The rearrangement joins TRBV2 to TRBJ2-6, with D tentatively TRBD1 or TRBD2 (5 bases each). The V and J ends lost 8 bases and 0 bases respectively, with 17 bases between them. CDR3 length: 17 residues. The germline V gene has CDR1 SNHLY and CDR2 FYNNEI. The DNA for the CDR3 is TGTGCCAGCGTCGGTCCGGGACCTGTCTCTGGGGCCAACGTCCTGACTTTC. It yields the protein CASVGPGPVSGANVLTF. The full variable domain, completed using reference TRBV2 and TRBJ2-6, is EPEVTQTPSHQVTQMGQEVILRCVPISNHLYFYWYRQILGQKVEFLVSFYNNEISEKSEIFDDQFSVERPDGSNFTLKIRSTKLEDSAMYFCASVGPGPVSGANVLTFGAGSRLTVL.

The CDR3 here is CASRTAGMETQYF. The CDR3 nucleotides are TGTGCCAGTAGGACAGCGGGAATGGAGACCCAGTACTTC. V usage is TRBV19 and J usage is TRBJ2-5, with 7 bases aligning to TRBD2. There are 13 residues in the CDR3. The germline V gene encodes CDR1 LNHDA and CDR2 SQIVND (reference sequence). V shed 6 bases and J 5 bases; nucleotides not matched to a gene: 6.

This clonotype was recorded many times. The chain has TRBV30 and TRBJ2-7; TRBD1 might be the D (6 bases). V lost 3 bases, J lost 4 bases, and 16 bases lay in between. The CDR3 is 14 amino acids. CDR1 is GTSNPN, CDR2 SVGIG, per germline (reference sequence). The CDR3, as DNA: TGTGCCTGGAGGTACCCAGGACAGCGATACGAGCAGTACTTC. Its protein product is CAWRYPGQRYEQYF.

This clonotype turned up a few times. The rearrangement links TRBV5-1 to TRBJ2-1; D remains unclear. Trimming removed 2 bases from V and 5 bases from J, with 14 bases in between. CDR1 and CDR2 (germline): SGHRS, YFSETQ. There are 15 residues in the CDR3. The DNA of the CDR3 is TGCGCCAGCAGCTTCGTATTATCCGTCAACAATGAGCAGTTCTTC. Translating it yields CASSFVLSVNNEQFF.

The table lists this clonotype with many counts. The CDR3 DNA reads as TGTGCCAGCAGTTTTCGAGCTAACAGCAATCAGCCCCAGCATTTT. Protein: CASSFRANSNQPQHF. The gene calls are TRBV28 and TRBJ1-5; no reliable D call. The CDR3 runs 15 residues. Germline V lookup: CDR1 MDHEN, CDR2 SYDVKM. V lost 3 bases, J lost 1 base, and 10 bases lay in between. Complete variable domain (other parts from reference TRBV28 and TRBJ1-5): DVKVTQSSRYLVKRTGEKVFLECVQDMDHENMFWYRQDPGLGLRLIYFSYDVKMKEKGDIPEGYSVSREKKERFSLILESASTNQTSMYLCASSFRANSNQPQHFGDGTRLSIL.

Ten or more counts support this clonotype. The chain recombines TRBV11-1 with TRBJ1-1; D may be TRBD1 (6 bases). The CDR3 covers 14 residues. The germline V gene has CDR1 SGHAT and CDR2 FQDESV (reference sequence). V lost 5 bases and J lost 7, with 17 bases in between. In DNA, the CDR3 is TGTGCCAGCAGCCCCCTGTCCCGGGACATTGAAGCTTTCTTT. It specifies CASSPLSRDIEAFF. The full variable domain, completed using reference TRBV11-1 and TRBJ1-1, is EAEVAQSPRYKITEKSQAVAFWCDPISGHATLYWYRQILGQGPELLVQFQDESVVDDSQLPKDRFSAERLKGVDSTLKIQPAELGDSAMYLCASSPLSRDIEAFFGQGTRLTVV.

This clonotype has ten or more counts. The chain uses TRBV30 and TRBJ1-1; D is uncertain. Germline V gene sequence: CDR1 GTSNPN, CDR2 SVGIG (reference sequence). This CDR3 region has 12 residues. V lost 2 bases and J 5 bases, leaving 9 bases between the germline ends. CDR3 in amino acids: CAWSSPYTEAFF. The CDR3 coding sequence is TGTGCCTGGAGTTCTCCATATACTGAAGCTTTCTTT. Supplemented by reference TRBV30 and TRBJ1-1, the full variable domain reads SQTIHQWPATLVQPVGSPLSLECTVEGTSNPNLYWYRQAAGRGLQLLFYSVGIGQISSEVPQNLSASRPQDRQFILSSKKLLLSDSGFYLCAWSSPYTEAFFGQGTRLTVV.

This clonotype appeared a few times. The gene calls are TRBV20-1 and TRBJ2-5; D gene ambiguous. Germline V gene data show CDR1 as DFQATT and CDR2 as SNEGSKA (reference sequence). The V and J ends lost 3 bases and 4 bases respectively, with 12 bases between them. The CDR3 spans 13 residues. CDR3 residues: CSASNTVGETQYF. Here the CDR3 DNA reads TGCAGTGCTAGTAACACCGTGGGAGAGACCCAGTACTTC.